This entry concerns a single T cell receptor (beta chain). This sample is drawn from a study of blood T cell repertoires in COVID-19. Sequencing used immunoSEQ multiplex PCR; TCRdb keeps in-frame clones, though not all of them. Of 300,000 to 450,000 clones in the sample, 75% to 90% were seen once. The V segment lost 3 bases and the J segment 6 bases; nucleotides outside the gene matches: 9. The CDR3 spans 16 residues. Germline-derived CDR1 and CDR2 are KGHDR and SFDVKD. The source of this sequence is a woman younger than 35 with acute or convalescent COVID-19. The chain carries TRBV24-1 and TRBJ2-1, with TRBD1 matching 8 bases. The sequenced sample consisted of peripheral blood. The CDR3 nucleotides are TGTGCCACCAGTGATCGCGACAGGGGTAGTATCAATGAGCAGTTCTTC. Encoded protein: CATSDRDRGSINEQFF.